This TCR beta chain was identified in a study of Ad26.COV2.S vaccination and SARS-CoV-2 variants. V was trimmed by 3 bases and J by 7 bases, leaving 12 bases between them. This CDR3 comprises 13 residues. Germline V lookup: CDR1 MNHNS, CDR2 SASEGT. About this clone: Its antigen is unidentified.

Generated by immunoSEQ multiplex PCR, the TCRdb table keeps only in-frame clones and is missing some. Here the sample spans 300,000 to 450,000 clones, under 95% being singletons. Study conclusions and caveats: The placebo group had lower spike-specific TCR breadth than the vaccine recipients did.

Source: peripheral blood, taken after recovery from COVID-19. The chain joins TRBV6-1 to TRBJ2-5, with D maybe TRBD2 (6 bases). This TCR derives from a human donor who had recovered from COVID-19. In DNA, the CDR3 is TGTGCCAGCAGTGAGGGGACTCTAGGGACCCAGTACTTC. Amino acid sequence: CASSEGTLGTQYF.